This T cell receptor beta chain was obtained from a study of blood T cell repertoires in COVID-19. Overall study: Samples taken during acute and convalescent COVID-19 were collected in the United States, Italy and Spain. Sample material is recorded as cDNA or gDNA derived from T cells, B-cell-depleted T cells, or PBMCs.

Original handling: Estimates of nucleated cell counts were drawn from the amplification of reference gene primers. Assay: immunoSEQ multiplex PCR; the TCRdb copy retains only in-frame clones and omits some. The DNA was the basis for D and trimming; V, J and clone size are from that table. The sample shows some 460,000 clones, nearly 90% of them seen only once. Assignment of participants to cohorts was predicated upon participant-reported clinical history. The CDR3 covers 14 residues. Germline V gene data show CDR1 as MNHEY and CDR2 as SVGEGT. V was trimmed by 3 bases and J by 7 bases, leaving 13 bases between them.

The V call is TRBV6-2 or TRBV6-3, the J call TRBJ2-1; possible D gene TRBD1, 6 bases. This receptor was identified in a woman aged 18 to 35 with acute COVID-19. The sequenced material came from PBMCs or T cells enriched from blood (not recorded which). The DNA of the CDR3 is TGTGCCAGCAGTTATCACAGGGCTAGGAATGAGCAGTTCTTC. Residues: CASSYHRARNEQFF.